This TCR beta chain was captured in a study of blood T cell repertoires in COVID-19. About the research overall: From T cells, B-cell-depleted T cells, or PBMCs came the material, which was cDNA or gDNA.

Per the original methods: Nucleated cell counts were estimated from reference gene primer amplification. Some clones are missing from TCRdb's copy, which holds only in-frame ones; the method was immunoSEQ multiplex PCR. D and trimming come from the DNA, and the V and J calls and clone size come from that table. The table has about 170,000 clones, roughly 93% seen once. The CDR3 runs 16 residues. Seattle researchers signed up patients amid active infection and tracked them longitudinally. The sequence was obtained from a man aged 18 to 30 with COVID-19, enrolled during active disease. Specimen: peripheral blood. The chain couples TRBV5-3 to TRBJ2-3, with 9 bases identical to TRBD1. TRBV5-3 is an ORF, with its function uncertain. The chain's CDR3 is CPAQDRGLVRADTQYF. CDR3 sequence (DNA): TGTCCCGCCCAGGACAGGGGTTTAGTGAGGGCAGATACGCAGTATTTT.